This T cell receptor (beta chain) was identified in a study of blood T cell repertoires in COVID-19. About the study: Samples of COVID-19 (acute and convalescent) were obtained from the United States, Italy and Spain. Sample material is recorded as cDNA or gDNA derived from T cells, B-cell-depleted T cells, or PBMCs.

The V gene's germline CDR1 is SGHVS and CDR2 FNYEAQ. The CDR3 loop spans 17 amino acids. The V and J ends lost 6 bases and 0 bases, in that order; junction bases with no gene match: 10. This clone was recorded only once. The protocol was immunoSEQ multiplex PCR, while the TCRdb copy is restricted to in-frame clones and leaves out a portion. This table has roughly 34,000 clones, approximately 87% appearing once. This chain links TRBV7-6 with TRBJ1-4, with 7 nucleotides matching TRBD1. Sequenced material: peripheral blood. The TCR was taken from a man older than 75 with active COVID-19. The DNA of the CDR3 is TGTGCCAGCAGTACCCCCTACAGGGGCGCAACTAATGAAAAACTGTTTTTT. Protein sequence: CASSTPYRGATNEKLFF.